The TCR beta chain described here comes from a study of cytomegalovirus exposure and HLA in healthy donors. The germline gives CDR1 MNHEY, CDR2 SVGAGI. V dropped 2 bases and J dropped 6; count of bases not matched to a gene: 3. This CDR3 is built from 14 residues. Use of 60 Vbeta and 13 Jbeta primers characterized the PCR. Clones were sequenced by immunoSEQ multiplex PCR, and TCRdb holds only the in-frame ones, with some missing. The sample gives about 180,000 clones, more than 75% of which show up once; over 2% is in the top ten. The V gene is TRBV6-5, the J gene TRBJ2-7; 11 bases line up with TRBD1. Sequences were obtained from PBMCs. The sequence came from a woman aged 25 to 39 in good health and CMV-seropositive. The CDR3: CASSYGTGGREQYF. The DNA of the CDR3 is TGTGCCAGCAGTTACGGGACAGGGGGGCGCGAGCAGTACTTC.